A selection of T cell receptor beta chains follows, all from one sample in a study of Ad26.COV2.S vaccination and SARS-CoV-2 variants. Using immunoSEQ multiplex PCR, the repertoire was profiled, and TCRdb retains in-frame clones only, with some absent. The sample gives about 680,000 clones, around 90% of which show up once; about 1.5% is in the top ten. Material: peripheral blood, obtained in a trial of Ad26.COV2.S vaccine versus placebo. The receptors shown here come from a person aged 18 to 65 who received the Ad26.COV2.S COVID-19 vaccine or a placebo. The CDR3 runs from the conserved cysteine through the conserved F or W. The D gene is left open where the match is weak. The size of a clone is reported for some rows only, either as once, few or many, or as a class for expanded clones.

CDR3aa,CDR3nt,abundance,d_gene,v_gene,j_gene
CASTRESPYNSPLHF,TGTGCCAGCACCCGGGAGAGCCCTTATAATTCACCCCTCCACTTT,-,-,TRBV2,TRBJ1-6
CASSLGDYEQYF,TGCGCCAGCAGCTTGGGAGACTACGAGCAGTACTTC,-,-,TRBV5-1,TRBJ2-7
CASSYGDRVINEQFF,TGTGCCAGCAGTTACGGGGACAGGGTGATCAATGAGCAGTTCTTC,-,TRBD1,TRBV6-5,TRBJ2-1
CASWGRNTGELFF,TGTGCCAGCTGGGGAAGGAACACCGGGGAGCTGTTTTTT,-,-,TRBV5-4,TRBJ2-2
CASSQEGTGHRTDTIYF,TGCGCCAGCAGCCAAGAAGGGACAGGCCATAGGACTGACACCATATATTTT,-,TRBD1,TRBV4-3,TRBJ1-3
CASTESGRQYF,TGTGCCAGCACTGAGTCTGGAAGACAGTACTTC,-,-,TRBV2,TRBJ2-7
CASSFQGTETQYF,TGTGCCAGCAGCTTTCAGGGGACGGAGACCCAGTACTTC,-,-,TRBV5-6,TRBJ2-5
CASSRNLGLKETQYF,TGTGCCAGCAGCCGGAATCTCGGACTCAAAGAGACCCAGTACTTC,-,-,TRBV7-2,TRBJ2-5
CASSQDQAGDINEQFF,TGCGCCAGCAGCCAAGATCAGGCGGGGGACATCAATGAGCAGTTCTTC,-,-,TRBV4-1,TRBJ2-1
CASSFGDRGQETQYF,TGCGCCAGCAGCTTTGGGGACAGGGGGCAAGAGACCCAGTACTTC,-,TRBD1,TRBV5-1,TRBJ2-5
CASSILSSNQPQHF,TGTGCCAGCAGCATACTAAGCTCCAATCAGCCCCAGCATTTT,-,-,TRBV6-2/TRBV6-3,TRBJ1-5
CAWSRDVNTEAFF,TGTGCCTGGAGCAGAGACGTGAACACTGAAGCTTTCTTT,-,-,TRBV30,TRBJ1-1
CASRPSGADEAFF,TGTGCCAGCAGGCCCTCGGGGGCCGATGAAGCTTTCTTT,few,-,TRBV12-3/TRBV12-4,TRBJ1-1
CASSSLGGNTEAFF,TGTGCCAGCAGCTCCCTAGGGGGGAACACTGAAGCTTTCTTT,-,-,TRBV7-2,TRBJ1-1
CASSLELPYEQYF,TGTGCCAGCAGCTTAGAACTCCCCTACGAGCAGTACTTC,-,-,TRBV7-2,TRBJ2-7
CASRSGPNDEQYF,TGCGCCAGCAGATCGGGCCCAAATGACGAGCAGTACTTC,once,-,TRBV5-1,TRBJ2-7
CSVEGGVRAQETQYF,TGCAGCGTTGAAGGGGGTGTACGCGCCCAAGAGACCCAGTACTTC,once,-,TRBV29-1,TRBJ2-5
CASSFPGHSYEQYF,TGTGCCAGCAGCTTCCCCGGCCACTCCTACGAGCAGTACTTC,-,-,TRBV7-2,TRBJ2-7
CASSYSMQGNSPLHF,TGTGCCAGCAGTTACTCGATGCAGGGCAATTCACCCCTCCACTTT,-,-,TRBV6-5,TRBJ1-6
CASSFPGENQPQHF,TGTGCCAGCAGCTTCCCCGGGGAAAATCAGCCCCAGCATTTT,once,-,TRBV7-9,TRBJ1-5
CASSKTGGGTGELFF,TGCGCCAGCAGCAAGACAGGGGGTGGGACCGGGGAGCTGTTTTTT,-,TRBD1,TRBV4-3,TRBJ2-2
CASSPGTSMSYEQYF,TGTGCCAGCTCACCCGGGACTAGTATGTCCTACGAGCAGTACTTC,-,TRBD2,TRBV18,TRBJ2-7
CAWGLGATSNQPQHF,TGTGCCTGGGGCTTGGGGGCCACTAGCAATCAGCCCCAGCATTTT,once,-,TRBV30,TRBJ1-5
CASRGGANYGYTF,TGTGCCAGTAGGGGGGGCGCCAACTATGGCTACACCTTC,-,-,TRBV19,TRBJ1-2
CASSSVTGFGTDTQYF,TGTGCCAGCAGCTCCGTAACAGGGTTTGGGACAGATACGCAGTATTTT,-,-,TRBV7-9,TRBJ2-3
CASSIAGPGELFF,TGTGCCAGTAGTATAGCAGGGCCCGGGGAGCTGTTTTTT,-,-,TRBV19,TRBJ2-2
CASSSHQGDYGYTF,TGTGCCAGCTCGTCCCACCAAGGGGACTATGGCTACACCTTC,-,-,TRBV3-1/TRBV3-2,TRBJ1-2
CASSINDDSYEQYF,TGTGCCAGCAGCATCAACGATGACTCCTACGAGCAGTACTTC,-,-,TRBV7-2,TRBJ2-7
CASSPQMGTEAFF,TGTGCCAGCAGCCCCCAAATGGGGACTGAAGCTTTCTTT,-,-,TRBV4-2,TRBJ1-1
CASSVGSNQPQHF,TGTGCCAGCAGCGTAGGTAGCAATCAGCCCCAGCATTTT,-,-,TRBV9,TRBJ1-5
CASSLAGYSGNTIYF,TGTGCCAGCAGCTTAGCGGGTTACTCTGGAAACACCATATATTTT,-,-,TRBV7-2,TRBJ1-3
CASAPGLAGGGAYNEQFF,TGTGCCAGCGCACCGGGACTAGCGGGAGGTGGGGCCTACAATGAGCAGTTCTTC,once,TRBD2,TRBV7-8,TRBJ2-1
CASSEQGPQETQYF,TGCGCCAGCAGCGAACAGGGGCCTCAAGAGACCCAGTACTTC,-,TRBD1,TRBV5-1,TRBJ2-5
CASSLYRETQYF,TGTGCCAGCAGCTTATATAGAGAGACCCAGTACTTC,-,-,TRBV7-2,TRBJ2-5
CASSYEGALDQPQHF,TGTGCCAGCAGTTATGAGGGGGCGTTGGACCAGCCCCAGCATTTT,few,TRBD1,TRBV6-2/TRBV6-3,TRBJ1-5